This T cell receptor (beta chain) was retrieved from a study of T cell responses to AZD1222 COVID-19 vaccine. The CDR3 is made up of 17 amino acids. Germline assignment: CDR1 MDHEN and CDR2 SYDVKM. Trimming took 6 bases from V and 1 from J, leaving 19 bases between them. Measured with immunoSEQ multiplex PCR; TCRdb has only the in-frame clones, and not every one. The repertoire holds roughly 190,000 clones, approximately 89% seen once, with around 3.5% in the top ten. V usage is TRBV28 and J usage is TRBJ2-4; D possibly uses TRBD1 or TRBD2 (5 bases each). This clonotype originated in an adult who received the AZD1222 COVID-19 vaccine. The sample was peripheral blood, taken 28 days after the second AZD1222 dose. This chain's CDR3 is CASSCGALARAKNIQYF. The CDR3 DNA is TGTGCCAGCAGCTGTGGGGCCTTAGCGAGGGCCAAAAACATTCAGTACTTC.